This entry lists 21 T cell receptor beta chains sequenced from one sample in a study of radiotherapy plus CTLA-4 blockade in lung cancer. Repertoires were generated with immunoSEQ multiplex PCR, while TCRdb's copy carries only in-frame clones and drops some. The table lists 75,000 to 100,000 clones, around 74% of them singletons, with around 2.8% in the top ten. The material sequenced was peripheral blood, taken from a patient treated with radiotherapy plus ipilimumab. The receptors derive from a human donor with non-small cell lung cancer who had a partial response to radiotherapy plus ipilimumab. Some clones in this sample may be carry-over from other donors' samples.

The rearrangement links TRBV11-2 to TRBJ2-2, with D maybe TRBD2 (6 bases). This CDR3 has 13 amino acids. CDR1 is SGHAT and CDR2 is FQNNGV in the germline V gene. V was pared by 1 base and J by 7 bases, with 7 bases between. In DNA form, the CDR3 reads TGTGCCAGCAGCTTAGTGCGGGGCGGGGAGCTGTTTTTT. It translates to CASSLVRGGELFF.

V gene TRBV28 combines with J gene TRBJ1-2; D may be TRBD1 (5 bases). The germline gives CDR1 MDHEN, CDR2 SYDVKM. There are 13 residues in the CDR3. V lost 6 bases and J lost 3, with 11 bases in between. The CDR3 sequence is CASRGPGDYGYTF. CDR3 sequence (DNA): TGTGCCAGCAGAGGCCCGGGGGACTATGGCTACACCTTC.

The chain uses TRBV5-4 and TRBJ1-2; 8 nucleotides match TRBD1. J was trimmed by 8 bases and V by 0 bases; bases with no gene match: 9. In germline, CDR1 is SGHNT, CDR2 YYREEE (reference sequence). The CDR3 loop spans 15 amino acids. DNA of the CDR3: TGTGCCAGCAGCTTGGCCAGGGGGCCCCTCAGGGGCTACACCTTC. Its translation is CASSLARGPLRGYTF.

This clone was seen only a few times. V and J are TRBV18 and TRBJ2-5; D ambiguous. The length of the CDR3 is 15 residues. Between the trimmed V and J ends, which lost 3 bases and 5 bases, there was a span of 16 bases. The germline gives CDR1 KGHSH, CDR2 LQKENI. CDR3 bases: TGTGCCAGCTCACCCTCCCCCAGTCCCGGGGAGACCCAGTACTTC. Amino acid sequence: CASSPSPSPGETQYF.

This chain links TRBV11-2 with TRBJ2-2, with TRBD2 identical over 8 bases. CDR3 size: 15 residues. The J segment lost 4 bases and the V segment lost 8 bases, leaving 9 bases of the junction unmatched. Germline V CDR1 and CDR2: SGHAT, FQNNGV. This CDR3 is CASGPLAGLTGELFF. The DNA of the CDR3 is TGTGCCAGCGGACCTCTAGCGGGTCTCACCGGGGAGCTGTTTTTT. Using reference TRBV11-2 and TRBJ2-2 for the parts outside the CDR3, the full variable domain is EAGVAQSPRYKIIEKRQSVAFWCNPISGHATLYWYQQILGQGPKLLIQFQNNGVVDDSQLPKDRFSAERLKGVDSTLKIQPAKLEDSAVYLCASGPLAGLTGELFFGEGSRLTVL.

This chain uses TRBV19 with TRBJ1-4, with a tentative D call TRBD1 (6 bases). The V end lost 5 bases, the J end lost 5 bases, and 15 bases lay between the germline ends. Per germline, CDR1 LNHDA and CDR2 SQIVND (reference sequence). This CDR3 contains 15 residues. Written as DNA, the CDR3 is TGTGCCAGTAGTGTCGGACAGTCGTTAAATGAAAAACTGTTTTTT. Translation gives CASSVGQSLNEKLFF.

This clone was counted only a few times. The rearrangement joins TRBV5-1 to TRBJ1-4; TRBD1 is a possible D gene (5 bases). V dropped 4 bases and J dropped 5 bases, with 21 bases sitting between them. The CDR3 extends over 17 amino acids. CDR1 and CDR2 (germline): SGHRS, YFSETQ. The CDR3 loop is CASSLGGGDRRNEKLFF. The CDR3 DNA reads TGCGCCAGCAGCCTGGGGGGAGGGGATAGGAGAAATGAAAAACTGTTTTTT.

In regard to this clone: Because the CDR3 is missing its conserved closing phenylalanine or tryptophan, this is likely a read error. It is unclear where the CDR3 begins or ends on the DNA, so no DNA is shown, and the CDR3 is as TCRdb lists it. The chain links TRBV5-8 to TRBJ1-6; the table's D call TRBD1 went unverified against the DNA. CDR1 is SGHTS, CDR2 YDEGEE, per germline. The CDR3 has 12 residues if both end residues are counted. This CDR3 reads CASSFWDRGFAY.

This clone was seen only a few times. The V and J genes are TRBV12-5 and TRBJ1-3, with D possibly TRBD1 on 6 matching bases. This CDR3 contains 16 residues. V lost 0 bases and J 0 bases, leaving 9 bases between the germline ends. Germline values: CDR1 LGHNT, CDR2 FRNRAP. The CDR3 sequence: CASGLVQGISGNTIYF. CDR3 in DNA: TGTGCTAGTGGTTTGGTACAGGGCATCTCTGGAAACACCATATATTTT.

The chain recombines TRBV5-4 with TRBJ1-2; 9 positions match TRBD1. The length of the CDR3 is 15 residues. The J segment lost 8 bases and the V segment lost 4 bases, leaving 12 bases of the junction unmatched. Germline assignment: CDR1 SGHNT and CDR2 YYREEE (reference sequence). The CDR3 reads CASSPDPDRGRGYTF. The DNA of the CDR3 is TGTGCCAGCAGCCCCGACCCCGACAGGGGGAGAGGCTACACCTTC.

This clone was observed a few times. The chain is built from TRBV2 and TRBJ1-6, with D possibly matching TRBD1 (6 bases). V was clipped by 9 bases and J by 6 bases, with 15 bases between them. The germline gives CDR1 SNHLY, CDR2 FYNNEI. The CDR3 runs to 14 residues. CDR3 loop: CARRPGVTNSPLHF. CDR3 DNA sequence: TGTGCCAGGCGACCAGGGGTTACTAATTCACCCCTCCACTTT.

This clone was observed a few times. The gene calls are TRBV6-1 and TRBJ1-1; D uncertain. Per the germline V gene, CDR1 is MNHNS and CDR2 is SASEGT. There are 13 residues in the CDR3. The germline V and J ends were trimmed by 5 bases and 2 bases, with 9 bases remaining between them. The CDR3 sequence is CASSRNRNTEAFF. CDR3 coding DNA: TGTGCCAGCAGTCGGAACAGAAACACTGAAGCTTTCTTT.

The chain has TRBV7-8 and TRBJ2-7; D not certain. CDR1 is SGHVS, CDR2 FQNEAQ, per germline. The CDR3 covers 12 residues. V shed 6 bases and J shed 5 bases, with 11 bases lying between them. The CDR3 loop is CASSPSRHEQYF. CDR3 nucleotides: TGTGCCAGCAGTCCGTCTAGACACGAGCAGTACTTC.

The chain carries TRBV29-1 and TRBJ1-1; D perhaps matches TRBD1 (5 bases). Germline-derived CDR1 and CDR2 are SQVTM and ANQGSEA. The CDR3 spans 12 residues. The germline V and J ends were trimmed by 3 bases and 3 bases, with 8 bases remaining between them. The CDR3 nucleotides read TGCAGCGTTGATATAGGGGACACTGAAGCTTTCTTT. Translated: CSVDIGDTEAFF. Filled out from reference TRBV29-1 and TRBJ1-1, the complete variable domain reads SAVISQKPSRDICQRGTSLTIQCQVDSQVTMMFWYRQQPGQSLTLIATANQGSEATYESGFVIDKFPISRPNLTFSTLTVSNMSPEDSSIYLCSVDIGDTEAFFGQGTRLTVV.

In this sample, this clone turned up a few times. This chain links TRBV5-1 with TRBJ2-3; 11 bases map to TRBD2. V dropped 0 bases and J dropped 5; count of bases not matched to a gene: 8. Germline V gives CDR1 SGHRS, CDR2 YFSETQ. This CDR3 spans 17 amino acids. In DNA, the CDR3 is TGCGCCAGCAGCTTGGCGTGGGTAGCGGGGGGGCAAGATACGCAGTATTTT. It specifies CASSLAWVAGGQDTQYF.

This clone was counted only a few times. This chain uses TRBV7-8 with TRBJ1-5; no definite D call. Looked up from germline, CDR1 is SGHVS and CDR2 is FQNEAQ. The CDR3 runs 13 residues. Trimming removed 5 bases at V and 5 bases at J, with 10 bases between. CDR3 nucleotides: TGTGCCAGCAGCCTTAGTCCGGATCAGCCCCAGCATTTT. Its translation is CASSLSPDQPQHF.

The rearrangement links TRBV10-1 to TRBJ2-7; 8 bases line up with TRBD2. With 0 bases clipped from V and 5 bases from J, the junction kept 9 bases outside the gene matches. Germline V gene data show CDR1 as WNHNN and CDR2 as SYGVQD (reference sequence). This CDR3 region has 16 residues. As DNA, the CDR3 is TGCGCCAGCAGTGAGTCCCTCCCGGGGGGGGTCCACGAGCAGTACTTC. Translation gives CASSESLPGGVHEQYF.

The CDR3 DNA reads as TGTGCCAGCCTTCGGACAGGGAACTATGGCTACACCTTC. It codes for CASLRTGNYGYTF. J is TRBJ1-2 and V is TRBV18, with 8 positions matching TRBD1. The CDR3 extends over 13 amino acids. V dropped 8 bases and J dropped 2; count of bases not matched to a gene: 4. CDR1 is KGHSH and CDR2 is LQKENI in the germline V gene.

The genes are TRBV28 and TRBJ2-7, with TRBD2 identical over 9 bases. The CDR3 contains 14 residues. Looked up from germline, CDR1 is MDHEN and CDR2 is SYDVKM. Trimming at V came to 7 bases and at J to 7 bases, leaving 11 bases not matched to a gene. The CDR3 DNA reads TGTGCCAGCACGAGGTCTAGCGGGGTGTGGGAGCAGTACTTC. Amino acids: CASTRSSGVWEQYF.

The gene calls are TRBV28 and TRBJ2-7, with D hard to call. CDR1 MDHEN and CDR2 SYDVKM come from the germline V gene. The V and J ends lost 1 base and 0 bases respectively, with 10 bases between them. This CDR3 has 15 residues. CDR3 region: CASSLSWQASYEQYF. The CDR3 coding sequence is TGTGCCAGCAGTTTATCCTGGCAGGCCTCCTACGAGCAGTACTTC. The full variable domain, its missing parts supplied by reference TRBV28 and TRBJ2-7, is DVKVTQSSRYLVKRTGEKVFLECVQDMDHENMFWYRQDPGLGLRLIYFSYDVKMKEKGDIPEGYSVSREKKERFSLILESASTNQTSMYLCASSLSWQASYEQYFGPGTRLTVT.

This clone was recorded a few times. This rearrangement joins TRBV10-3 to TRBJ2-2, with 12 bases fitting TRBD2. The germline V gene has CDR1 ENHRY and CDR2 SYGVKD. This CDR3 has 16 amino acids. Trimming at V came to 8 bases and at J to 4 bases, leaving 8 bases not matched to a gene. CDR3 sequence reads: CAIGRLAGVGTGELFF. CDR3 sequence (DNA): TGTGCCATCGGAAGACTAGCGGGAGTGGGCACCGGGGAGCTGTTTTTT.